Listed below are T cell receptor beta chains from one sample, sequenced in a study of T-cell reconstitution after alpha-beta-depleted transplantation in children. TCRdb passed the PCR reads through MiXCR, listing each CDR3 protein once. The table records approximately 640,000 distinct CDR3 sequences, roughly 17% of them present only once. The sequences come from PBMCs from the stem cell graft donor, collected from the stem cell graft. The source of these receptors is a human donor who donated a stem cell graft to a child with acute myeloid leukemia. CDR3s include the opening cysteine and the closing phenylalanine or tryptophan. Each record gives: J gene, D gene, V gene, clone size, CDR3 DNA, CDR3 protein. D genes are given only for firm matches. Clone sizes are given selectively: once, few, many, or a class where the clone is expanded.

TRBJ2-3,-,TRBV7-2,many,TGTGCCAGCAGCTTAGTTTCCGGCACAGATACGCAGTATTTT,CASSLVSGTDTQYF
TRBJ2-5,TRBD2,TRBV29-1,many,TGCAGCGTTGTGGCATCTGCGGGGGCCCAGTACTTC,CSVVASAGAQYF
TRBJ2-5,TRBD2,TRBV20-1,few,TGCAGTGCTAGGGGACTAGTCCAAGAGACCCAGTACTTC,CSARGLVQETQYF
TRBJ2-1,-,TRBV3-1,-,TGTGCCAGCAGCCAAGACCTAGGGCCCACGGTACAGTTCTTC,CASSQDLGPTVQFF
TRBJ2-1,TRBD2,TRBV12-3/TRBV12-4,many,TGTGCCAGCAGTCTGACGGGGGGAGGCAATGAGCAGTTCTTC,CASSLTGGGNEQFF
TRBJ2-3,TRBD2,TRBV7-9,few,TGTGCCAGCAGCCCCGTGGCTAGCGGGGACACAGATACGCAGTATTTT,CASSPVASGDTDTQYF
TRBJ1-5,-,TRBV20-1,many,TGCAGTGCCCTTAGCGGGACGTCTCAGCCCCAGCATTTT,CSALSGTSQPQHF
TRBJ1-2,TRBD1,TRBV20-1,-,TGCAGTGCTAGAGACCCTACCGACAGGGGAGGTGGTATTGGCTACACCTTC,CSARDPTDRGGGIGYTF
TRBJ2-5,-,TRBV20-1,many,TGCAGTGCTAGAGCGGGACGTTATGGTTGGGAAGAGACCCAGTACTTC,CSARAGRYGWEETQYF
TRBJ2-5,TRBD1,TRBV30,many,TGTGCCTGGAGTGGTTCTGGACAGGGGACCGGGCAAGAGACCCAGTACTTC,CAWSGSGQGTGQETQYF
TRBJ2-1,-,TRBV19,few,TGTGCCAGTGGGGACGTCGCCTCCTACAATGAGCAGTTCTTC,CASGDVASYNEQFF
TRBJ1-1,-,TRBV6-5,many,TGTGCCAGCAGTTACTCGATGGGGCTAAACACTGAAGCTTTCTTT,CASSYSMGLNTEAFF
TRBJ2-7,-,TRBV29-1,many,TGCAGCGTCCCGGGCGCGCACGAGCAGTACTTC,CSVPGAHEQYF
TRBJ1-2,-,TRBV7-6,many,TGTGCCAGCAGCTTAAGCCAAACACATTCTGACGGCTACACCTTC,CASSLSQTHSDGYTF
TRBJ2-5,-,TRBV12-3/TRBV12-4,-,TGTGCCAGCAGTTTAGCGCCGGCCCTTGAGACCCAGTACTTC,CASSLAPALETQYF
TRBJ2-2,-,TRBV4-3,many,TGCGCCAGCAGCCATCTGACCCACACCGGGGAGCTGTTTTTT,CASSHLTHTGELFF
TRBJ1-2,-,TRBV20-1,few,TGCAGTGCTAGAGGGGGGGGCGGTGGCTACACCTTC,CSARGGGGGYTF
TRBJ1-2,-,TRBV27,few,TGTGCCAGCAGTTCGTCCCGGGGACCTCAGAATGGCTACACCTTC,CASSSSRGPQNGYTF